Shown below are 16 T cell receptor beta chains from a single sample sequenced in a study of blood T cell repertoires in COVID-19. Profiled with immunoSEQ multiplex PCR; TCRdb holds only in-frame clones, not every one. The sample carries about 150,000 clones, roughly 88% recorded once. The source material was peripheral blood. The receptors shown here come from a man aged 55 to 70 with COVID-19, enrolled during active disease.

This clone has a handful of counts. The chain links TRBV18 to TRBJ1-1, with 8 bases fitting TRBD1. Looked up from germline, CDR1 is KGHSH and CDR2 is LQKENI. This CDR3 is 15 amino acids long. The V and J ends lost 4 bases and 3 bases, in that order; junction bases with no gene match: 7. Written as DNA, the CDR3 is TGTGCCAGCTCACTCGGACAGGGCAGGGACACTGAAGCTTTCTTT. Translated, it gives CASSLGQGRDTEAFF.

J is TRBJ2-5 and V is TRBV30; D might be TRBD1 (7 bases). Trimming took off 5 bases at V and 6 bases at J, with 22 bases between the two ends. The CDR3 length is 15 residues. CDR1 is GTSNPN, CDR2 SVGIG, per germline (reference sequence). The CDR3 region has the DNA TGTGCCTGGGGGGGTCAGACAGGGAGGAGAAAGACCCAGTACTTC. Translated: CAWGGQTGRRKTQYF.

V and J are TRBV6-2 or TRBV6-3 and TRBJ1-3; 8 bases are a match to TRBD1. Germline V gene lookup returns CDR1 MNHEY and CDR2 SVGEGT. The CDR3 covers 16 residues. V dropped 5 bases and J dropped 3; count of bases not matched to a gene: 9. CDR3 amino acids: CASSPSPGQGGNTIYF. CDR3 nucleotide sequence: TGTGCCAGCAGTCCGTCCCCCGGACAGGGTGGAAACACCATATATTTT.

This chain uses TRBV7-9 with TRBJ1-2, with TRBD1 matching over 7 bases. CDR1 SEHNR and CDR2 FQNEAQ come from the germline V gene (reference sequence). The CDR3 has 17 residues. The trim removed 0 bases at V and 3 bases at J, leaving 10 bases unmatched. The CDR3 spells CASSLARGRQGHYGYTF. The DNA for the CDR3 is TGTGCCAGCAGCTTAGCGAGGGGGCGACAAGGCCACTATGGCTACACCTTC.

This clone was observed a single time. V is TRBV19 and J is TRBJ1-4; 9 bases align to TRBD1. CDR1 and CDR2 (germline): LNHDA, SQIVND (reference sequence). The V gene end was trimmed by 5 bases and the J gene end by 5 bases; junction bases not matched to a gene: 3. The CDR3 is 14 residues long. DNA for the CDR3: TGTGCCAGTAGTGTTGGGACAGGGAATGAAAAACTGTTTTTT. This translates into CASSVGTGNEKLFF.

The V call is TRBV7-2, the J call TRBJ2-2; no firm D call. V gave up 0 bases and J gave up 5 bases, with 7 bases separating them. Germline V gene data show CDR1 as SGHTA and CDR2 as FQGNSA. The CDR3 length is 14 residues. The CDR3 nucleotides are TGTGCCAGCAGCTTAGCTGGGCTGACCGGGGAGCTGTTTTTT. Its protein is CASSLAGLTGELFF.

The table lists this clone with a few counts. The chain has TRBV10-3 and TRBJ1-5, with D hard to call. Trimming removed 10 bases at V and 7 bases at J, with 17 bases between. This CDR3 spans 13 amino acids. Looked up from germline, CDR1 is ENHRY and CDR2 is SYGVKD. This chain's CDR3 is CASRKNPRQPQHF. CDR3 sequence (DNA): TGTGCCAGCAGGAAAAACCCGCGACAGCCCCAGCATTTT.

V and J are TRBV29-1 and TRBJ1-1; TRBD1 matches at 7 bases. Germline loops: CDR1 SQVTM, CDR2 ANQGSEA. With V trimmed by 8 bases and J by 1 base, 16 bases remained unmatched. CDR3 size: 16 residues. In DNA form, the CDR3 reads TGCAGCCTGTACCCGGGACAGTTAACAGGGAACACTGAAGCTTTCTTT. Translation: CSLYPGQLTGNTEAFF. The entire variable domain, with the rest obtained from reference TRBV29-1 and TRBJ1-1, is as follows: SAVISQKPSRDICQRGTSLTIQCQVDSQVTMMFWYRQQPGQSLTLIATANQGSEATYESGFVIDKFPISRPNLTFSTLTVSNMSPEDSSIYLCSLYPGQLTGNTEAFFGQGTRLTVV.

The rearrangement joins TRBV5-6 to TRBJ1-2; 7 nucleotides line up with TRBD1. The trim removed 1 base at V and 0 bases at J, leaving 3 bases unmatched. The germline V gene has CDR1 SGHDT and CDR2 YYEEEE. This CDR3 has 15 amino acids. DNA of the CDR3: TGTGCCAGCAGCTTGAGGCAGGGGGCTAACTATGGCTACACCTTC. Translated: CASSLRQGANYGYTF.

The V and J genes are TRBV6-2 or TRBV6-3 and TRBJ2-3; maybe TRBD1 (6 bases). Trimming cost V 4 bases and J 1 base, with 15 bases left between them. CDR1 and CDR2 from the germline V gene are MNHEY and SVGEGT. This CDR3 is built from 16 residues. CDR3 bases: TGTGCCAGCAGTTCGGACAGACCCGACGGCACAGATACGCAGTATTTT. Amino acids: CASSSDRPDGTDTQYF.

CDR3 in DNA: TGTGCCAGCAGCCTTAAGGGGACTAGCGGGTCAGATACGCAGTATTTT. Translated: CASSLKGTSGSDTQYF. This chain links TRBV7-2 with TRBJ2-3, with 12 bases aligning to TRBD2. The CDR3 runs to 16 residues. Germline CDR1 is SGHTA and CDR2 is FQGNSA. V lost 5 bases, J lost 4 bases, and 7 bases stayed unmatched.

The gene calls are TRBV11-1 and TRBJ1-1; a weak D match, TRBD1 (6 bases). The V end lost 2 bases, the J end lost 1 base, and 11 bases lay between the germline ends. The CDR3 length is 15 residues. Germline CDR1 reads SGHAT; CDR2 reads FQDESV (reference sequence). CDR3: CASSLQGHSNTEAFF. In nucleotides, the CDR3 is TGTGCCAGCAGCTTACAGGGACATTCGAACACTGAAGCTTTCTTT.

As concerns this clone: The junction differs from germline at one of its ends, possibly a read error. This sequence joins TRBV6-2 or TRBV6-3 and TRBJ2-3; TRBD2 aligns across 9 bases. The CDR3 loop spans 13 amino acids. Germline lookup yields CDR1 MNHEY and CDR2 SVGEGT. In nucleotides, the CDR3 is TGTGCCAGCAGTTACTCGGCTAGCGGGAAGCCAGATTTT. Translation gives CASSYSASGKPDF.

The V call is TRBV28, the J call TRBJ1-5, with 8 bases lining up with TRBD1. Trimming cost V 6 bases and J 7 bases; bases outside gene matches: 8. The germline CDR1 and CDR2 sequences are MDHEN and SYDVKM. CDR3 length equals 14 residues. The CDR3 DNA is TGTGCCAGCAGGAACCAGGGGGCCGGGCAGCCCCAGCATTTT. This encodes CASRNQGAGQPQHF.

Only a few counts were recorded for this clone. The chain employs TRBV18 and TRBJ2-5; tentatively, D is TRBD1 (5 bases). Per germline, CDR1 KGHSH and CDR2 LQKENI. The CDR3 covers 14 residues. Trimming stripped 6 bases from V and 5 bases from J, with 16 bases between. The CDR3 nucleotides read TGTGCCAGCTCCGGAGACAGCTCCTTCGAGACCCAGTACTTC. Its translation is CASSGDSSFETQYF.

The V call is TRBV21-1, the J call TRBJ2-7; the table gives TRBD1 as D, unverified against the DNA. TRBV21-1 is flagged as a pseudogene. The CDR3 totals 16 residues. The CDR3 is CASSKAPHRDTYEQYF. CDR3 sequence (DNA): TGTGCCAGCAGCAAAGCGCCACACCGGGACACCTACGAGCAGTACTTC.